One sample yielded the 22 T cell receptor beta chains listed below, sequenced in a study of shared clonotypes between healthy human individuals. Using immunoSEQ multiplex PCR, the repertoire was profiled, and TCRdb retains in-frame clones only, with some absent. The sample records nearly 1 million clones, about three quarters being singletons. Sample: memory CD4+ T cells sorted from blood. The subset: CD45RA-negative fraction. These receptors were taken from a man younger than 35 in good health.

The V and J genes are TRBV19 and TRBJ1-1, with TRBD1 matching 7 bases. V lost 10 bases, J lost 3 bases, and 8 bases stayed unmatched. The CDR3 is made up of 13 amino acids. The V gene's germline CDR1 is LNHDA and CDR2 SQIVND (reference sequence). CDR3 sequence reads: CATTRGTDTEAFF. The CDR3 DNA follows: TGTGCCACCACGAGGGGGACAGACACTGAAGCTTTCTTT.

Written as DNA, the CDR3 is TGCAGCGTTAAGGTGCGGTTCTTC. It encodes CSVKVRFF. The V and J genes are TRBV29-1 and TRBJ2-1, with D uncertain. This CDR3 region has 8 residues. CDR1 SQVTM and CDR2 ANQGSEA come from the germline V gene. Between the trimmed V and J ends, which lost 5 bases and 15 bases, there was a span of 8 bases.

The CDR3 sequence: CASSRDRGGETQYF. CDR3 DNA sequence: TGTGCCAGCAGCCGGGACAGGGGTGGAGAGACCCAGTACTTC. This chain joins TRBV7-2 and TRBJ2-5, with 10 bases identical to TRBD1. The CDR3 totals 14 residues. The germline V gene has CDR1 SGHTA and CDR2 FQGNSA. V shed 5 bases and J 4 bases; nucleotides not matched to a gene: 4.

The chain joins TRBV7-2 to TRBJ2-3; weak D call: TRBD2 (6 bases). The germline V and J ends were trimmed by 3 bases and 6 bases, with 13 bases remaining between them. The CDR3 covers 14 residues. Per germline, CDR1 SGHTA and CDR2 FQGNSA. The CDR3 reads CASSFGTLADTQYF. Written as DNA, the CDR3 is TGTGCCAGCAGCTTTGGGACCCTAGCGGATACGCAGTATTTT.

Ten or more counts support this clone. The chain employs TRBV28 and TRBJ2-5, with D tentatively TRBD2 (5 bases). Germline lookup yields CDR1 MDHEN and CDR2 SYDVKM. The length of the CDR3 is 14 residues. V gave up 4 bases and J gave up 4 bases, with 13 bases separating them. The DNA for the CDR3 is TGTGCCAGCAGTTCACAGCGAGGGAGAGAGACCCAGTACTTC. Translated, it gives CASSSQRGRETQYF.

This clone has a handful of counts. The V call is TRBV30, the J call TRBJ1-2; 7 bases fit TRBD1. CDR1 GTSNPN and CDR2 SVGIG come from the germline V gene (reference sequence). The CDR3 sequence is 13 residues long. V lost 1 base, J lost 8 bases, and 7 bases stayed unmatched. DNA for the CDR3: TGTGCCTGGAGTGCTCAGGGGGTTGGAGGCTACACCTTC. Translating gives CAWSAQGVGGYTF. The complete variable domain, with remaining parts taken from reference TRBV30 and TRBJ1-2, reads SQTIHQWPATLVQPVGSPLSLECTVEGTSNPNLYWYRQAAGRGLQLLFYSVGIGQISSEVPQNLSASRPQDRQFILSSKKLLLSDSGFYLCAWSAQGVGGYTFGSGTRLTVV.

The chain uses TRBV5-1 and TRBJ1-2; no definite D call. The V end was cut by 5 bases, the J end by 2 bases, with 10 bases between. The germline V gene has CDR1 SGHRS and CDR2 YFSETQ. CDR3 length equals 13 residues. The CDR3 DNA follows: TGCGCCAGCAGGGAAGAAGCGAACTATGGCTACACCTTC. It codes for CASREEANYGYTF.

The V call is TRBV5-4, the J call TRBJ1-2, with 7 bases identical to TRBD1. Unmatched junction bases numbered 9, after V lost 2 bases and J lost 2 bases. Germline CDR1 and CDR2: SGHNT and YYREEE (reference sequence). The CDR3 spans 16 residues. CDR3 in DNA: TGTGCCAGCAGCTTCGGAGAGACGGGACAGAACTATGGCTACACCTTC. This codes for CASSFGETGQNYGYTF.

In this sample, this clone turned up many times. V and J are TRBV5-7 and TRBJ2-1, with D perhaps matching TRBD2 (6 bases). TRBV5-7 is an open reading frame, and its role is uncertain. This CDR3 region has 17 residues. Trimming took 2 bases from V and 2 from J, leaving 17 bases between them. CDR3 region: CASSLISGSWAYNEQFF. The CDR3 coding sequence is TGTGCCAGCAGCTTAATTTCCGGGAGTTGGGCCTACAATGAGCAGTTCTTC.

This clone was seen more than once but under ten times. The CDR3, as DNA: TGTGCCAGCAGTCCATCGGGGGGGTCAAGGGACTATGGCTACACCTTC. Its protein is CASSPSGGSRDYGYTF. The rearrangement joins TRBV6-6 to TRBJ1-2; TRBD1 might be the D (5 bases). V was pared by 5 bases and J by 3 bases, with 19 bases between. Germline CDR1 and CDR2: MNHNY and SVGAGI (reference sequence). The CDR3 totals 16 residues.

This sequence joins TRBV11-2 and TRBJ2-5; the D gene is possibly TRBD2 (6 bases). The V and J ends lost 6 bases and 5 bases respectively, with 13 bases between them. There are 13 residues in the CDR3. Germline V CDR1 and CDR2: SGHAT, FQNNGV. The DNA for the CDR3 is TGTGCCAGCAGTTACGGGAGCGGGGAGACCCAGTACTTC. Translation gives CASSYGSGETQYF.

The chain is built from TRBV7-9 and TRBJ2-5; 9 bases are a match to TRBD2. Looked up from germline, CDR1 is SEHNR and CDR2 is FQNEAQ (reference sequence). There are 15 residues in the CDR3. Trimming took 4 bases from V and 4 from J; bases not matched to a gene: 7. The CDR3 nucleotides read TGTGCCAGCAGCTCAGCGGGGGGCCAGGGAGAGACCCAGTACTTC. Translation gives CASSSAGGQGETQYF.

This rearrangement joins TRBV5-1 to TRBJ1-2, with D possibly being TRBD1 (5 bases). Per the germline V gene, CDR1 is SGHRS and CDR2 is YFSETQ. The CDR3 totals 15 residues. Deletions cut 0 bases from V and 1 base from J, with 10 bases between. The CDR3 nucleotides are TGCGCCAGCAGCTTGGTGGGGGAGATTAACTATGGCTACACCTTC. As protein: CASSLVGEINYGYTF.

The DNA for the CDR3 is TGCAGCGTTGGGGGACAGGCCTACAATGAGCAGTTCTTC. This codes for CSVGGQAYNEQFF. The chain combines TRBV29-1 with TRBJ2-1; 8 nucleotides align to TRBD1. This CDR3 spans 13 amino acids. Germline values: CDR1 SQVTM, CDR2 ANQGSEA. Trimming removed 4 bases from V and 2 bases from J; junction bases left unmatched: 1.

J is TRBJ2-1 and V is TRBV18; either TRBD1 or TRBD2 may fit D (5 bases each). This CDR3 region has 14 residues. The germline gives CDR1 KGHSH, CDR2 LQKENI. The V end was cut by 6 bases, the J end by 0 bases, with 9 bases between. In DNA, the CDR3 is TGTGCCAGCTCTGAGGGGCGCTCCTACAATGAGCAGTTCTTC. Protein product: CASSEGRSYNEQFF.

DNA for the CDR3: TGTGCCTGGAGTAGCGGGGGGGCGAGCACCGGGGAGCTGTTTTTT. Translation: CAWSSGGASTGELFF. This chain links TRBV30 with TRBJ2-2; TRBD2 matches 10 bases. This CDR3 is 15 amino acids long. The V gene's germline CDR1 is GTSNPN and CDR2 SVGIG (reference sequence). The V and J ends lost 2 bases and 4 bases, in that order; junction bases with no gene match: 4.

The chain combines TRBV7-2 with TRBJ2-7; D ambiguous. The V and J ends lost 5 bases and 6 bases respectively, with 14 bases between them. CDR3 length equals 13 residues. Germline V gene sequence: CDR1 SGHTA, CDR2 FQGNSA. The CDR3 DNA follows: TGTGCCAGCAGCCCCCGTGTTGGGTTCGAGCAGTACTTC. This sequence encodes CASSPRVGFEQYF.

The rearrangement links TRBV5-4 to TRBJ1-3; 10 bases are a match to TRBD1. CDR3 size: 14 residues. The trim removed 4 bases at V and 6 bases at J, leaving 4 bases unmatched. Per the germline V gene, CDR1 is SGHNT and CDR2 is YYREEE (reference sequence). The CDR3 region is CASSRDRGQNTIYF. The CDR3 DNA sequence: TGTGCCAGCAGCAGGGACAGGGGCCAAAACACCATATATTTT. Full variable domain (remainder filled in from reference TRBV5-4 and TRBJ1-3): ETGVTQSPTHLIKTRGQQVTLRCSSQSGHNTVSWYQQALGQGPQFIFQYYREEENGRGNFPPRFSGLQFPNYSSELNVNALELDDSALYLCASSRDRGQNTIYFGEGSWLTVV.

On this clone: A much larger clone sits a single nucleotide away, making a read error possible. V usage is TRBV5-8 and J usage is TRBJ1-5; D is undetermined. The CDR3 is 13 residues long. Trimming cost V 2 bases and J 4 bases, with 7 bases left between them. Germline CDR1 reads SGHTS; CDR2 reads YDEGEE. CDR3 sequence: CASSLSGNQPQHF. CDR3 coding DNA: TGTGCCAGCAGCTTAAGCGGGAATCAGCCCCAGCATTTT.

This clone was counted at least ten times. The rearrangement uses TRBV15 and TRBJ1-5; D uncertain. CDR1 LNHNV and CDR2 YYDKDF come from the germline V gene (reference sequence). The CDR3 runs 14 residues. V lost 3 bases and J lost 5, with 11 bases in between. The CDR3: CATSREDGDQPQHF. The CDR3 DNA reads as TGTGCCACCAGCAGGGAAGATGGGGATCAGCCCCAGCATTTT.

V and J are TRBV30 and TRBJ1-3, with D possibly matching TRBD1 (5 bases). Germline assignment: CDR1 GTSNPN and CDR2 SVGIG (reference sequence). The V and J ends lost 0 bases and 0 bases respectively, with 12 bases between them. This CDR3 spans 16 amino acids. The CDR3 DNA follows: TGTGCCTGGAGTGTCGGGGACCTCAGCTCTGGAAACACCATATATTTT. Its protein is CAWSVGDLSSGNTIYF.

The rearrangement uses TRBV6-1 and TRBJ2-3; D is uncertain. V was pared by 2 bases and J by 2 bases, with 11 bases between. The CDR3 contains 15 residues. From germline, CDR1 is MNHNS and CDR2 SASEGT. CDR3 in amino acids: CASSEKSHSTDTQYF. The DNA of the CDR3 is TGTGCCAGCAGTGAAAAATCCCATTCCACAGATACGCAGTATTTT.